Each of the 27 T cell receptor beta chains below was sequenced from the same sample in a study of blood T cell repertoires in COVID-19. Only in-frame clones appear in the TCRdb table, and some are missing; sequencing was by immunoSEQ multiplex PCR. This sample yields about 84,000 clones, of which 90% to 95% are seen a single time; around 4.7% belongs to the top ten. The sample was peripheral blood. The source of these receptors is a human donor with active COVID-19. The donor label of this sample is uncertain.

The chain links TRBV7-8 to TRBJ2-7, with 11 bases identical to TRBD2. V trimming: 5 bases; J trimming: 5 bases; junction bases outside the gene matches: 20. Per germline, CDR1 SGHVS and CDR2 FQNEAQ. The CDR3 is made up of 19 amino acids. CDR3 amino acids: CASSPTEGLAAPTPHEQYF. Written as DNA, the CDR3 is TGTGCCAGCAGCCCAACGGAGGGACTAGCGGCCCCGACCCCCCACGAGCAGTACTTC.

The gene calls are TRBV7-7 and TRBJ2-2, with TRBD1 as a possible D gene (6 bases). Between the trimmed V and J ends, which lost 2 bases and 4 bases, there was a span of 23 bases. The germline V gene encodes CDR1 SSHAT and CDR2 FNYEAQ (reference sequence). The CDR3 is 19 amino acids. Here the CDR3 reads CASSLTPRGHGVGTGELFF. DNA for the CDR3: TGTGCCAGCAGCTTAACCCCCAGGGGCCATGGCGTGGGCACCGGGGAGCTGTTTTTT. The full variable domain, completed using reference TRBV7-7 and TRBJ2-2, is GAGVSQSPRYKVTKRGQDVTLRCDPISSHATLYWYQQALGQGPEFLTYFNYEAQPDKSGLPSDRFSAERPEGSISTLTIQRTEQRDSAMYRCASSLTPRGHGVGTGELFFGEGSRLTVL.

This chain connects TRBV3-1 (or the pseudogene TRBV3-2) to TRBJ2-7; D might be TRBD1 (5 bases). The ends were cut back, 3 bases at V and 7 bases at J, with 10 bases in the middle. The CDR3 is 12 residues long. The germline gives CDR1 LGHDT, CDR2 YNNKEL (reference sequence). CDR3 amino acids: CASSQQKGEQYF. DNA of the CDR3: TGTGCCAGCAGCCAGCAAAAGGGGGAGCAGTACTTC.

The chain has TRBV19 and TRBJ2-3; D perhaps matches TRBD2 (5 bases). Germline CDR1 LNHDA, CDR2 SQIVND (reference sequence). V was pared by 5 bases and J by 1 base, with 10 bases between. The CDR3 is 14 amino acids. CDR3 bases: TGTGCCAGTAGTTTCGGGGTGGGCACAGATACGCAGTATTTT. Amino acid sequence: CASSFGVGTDTQYF.

Worth noting for this clone: Lacking the conserved final phenylalanine or tryptophan, this CDR3 likely reflects a read error. The DNA is omitted, as the CDR3 cannot be located on it reliably, and the CDR3 follows TCRdb's listing. V gene TRBV29-1 combines with J gene TRBJ1-2; no DNA check was done on the table's D call, TRBD1. The germline V gene encodes CDR1 SQVTM and CDR2 ANQGSEA. A total of 10 residues make up the CDR3, ends included. The CDR3 loop reads CSVKPWAEAI.

This chain connects TRBV2 to TRBJ2-1, with D hard to call. The CDR3 runs 12 residues. The germline CDR1 and CDR2 sequences are SNHLY and FYNNEI. V was cut by 4 bases and J by 9 bases, with 10 bases left in between. Here the CDR3 reads CASSVGVSEQFF. DNA for the CDR3: TGTGCCAGCAGTGTTGGTGTGAGTGAGCAGTTCTTC.

The chain joins TRBV14 to TRBJ2-1; the D gene is possibly TRBD1 (5 bases). Germline V gene sequence: CDR1 SGHDN, CDR2 FVKESK. The CDR3 totals 15 residues. V lost 0 bases and J lost 4, with 10 bases in between. The chain's CDR3 is CASSQDRRGYNEQFF. The CDR3 DNA reads TGTGCCAGCAGCCAAGATAGAAGGGGTTACAATGAGCAGTTCTTC.

The V call is TRBV4-2, the J call TRBJ1-2; weak D call: TRBD1 (6 bases). CDR1 and CDR2 from the germline V gene are LGHNA and YNFKEQ. This CDR3 is 15 amino acids long. Between the trimmed V and J ends, which lost 0 bases and 0 bases, there was a span of 8 bases. In DNA form, the CDR3 reads TGTGCCAGCAGCCAAGACAGGGGTTCTAACTATGGCTACACCTTC. Residues: CASSQDRGSNYGYTF.

CDR3 sequence (DNA): TGTGCCATCAGTGAACCCGGGACAGGGGGGATTAGTAACTACAATGAGCAGTTCTTC. Its protein product is CAISEPGTGGISNYNEQFF. The V and J genes are TRBV10-3 and TRBJ2-1; 11 bases align to TRBD1. V lost 3 bases and J lost 3; bases outside the gene matches: 13. CDR3 length: 19 amino acids. From germline, CDR1 is ENHRY and CDR2 SYGVKD.

This clone was picked up one time. The chain joins TRBV2 to TRBJ2-3, with D perhaps TRBD2 (6 bases). The CDR3 loop spans 14 amino acids. Trimming pared 5 bases from V and 6 bases from J, leaving 15 bases between. The germline V gene encodes CDR1 SNHLY and CDR2 FYNNEI. The CDR3 loop is CASSIRQAGDTQYF. In DNA, the CDR3 is TGTGCCAGCAGTATTCGGCAGGCGGGGGATACGCAGTATTTT. Supplemented by reference TRBV2 and TRBJ2-3, the full variable domain reads EPEVTQTPSHQVTQMGQEVILRCVPISNHLYFYWYRQILGQKVEFLVSFYNNEISEKSEIFDDQFSVERPDGSNFTLKIRSTKLEDSAMYFCASSIRQAGDTQYFGPGTRLTVL.

The chain is built from TRBV27 and TRBJ2-6, with unresolved D. The V end lost 8 bases, the J end lost 1 base, and 3 bases lay between the germline ends. There are 12 residues in the CDR3. The germline V gene encodes CDR1 MNHEY and CDR2 SMNVEV (reference sequence). Written as DNA, the CDR3 is TGTGCCAGCCGTTCTGGGGCCAACGTCCTGACTTTC. It specifies CASRSGANVLTF.

The chain joins TRBV6-5 to TRBJ2-7; 8 nucleotides line up with TRBD2. The CDR3 consists of 14 residues. The germline V gene has CDR1 MNHEY and CDR2 SVGAGI. V lost 8 bases to trimming and J lost 3 bases; unmatched junction nucleotides: 9. CDR3 loop: CASSPGLASYEQYF. The CDR3 DNA is TGTGCCAGCTCCCCCGGACTAGCAAGCTACGAGCAGTACTTC.

The CDR3 DNA reads as TGTGCCAGCAGTACACCCACCGGGGAGCTGTTTTTT. This sequence encodes CASSTPTGELFF. The V call is TRBV28, the J call TRBJ2-2; D unresolved. The CDR3 runs 12 residues. V shed 5 bases and J shed 4 bases, with 5 bases lying between them. The germline CDR1 and CDR2 sequences are MDHEN and SYDVKM. The full variable domain, rest sourced from reference TRBV28 and TRBJ2-2, is DVKVTQSSRYLVKRTGEKVFLECVQDMDHENMFWYRQDPGLGLRLIYFSYDVKMKEKGDIPEGYSVSREKKERFSLILESASTNQTSMYLCASSTPTGELFFGEGSRLTVL.

A single count supports this clone. The V and J genes are TRBV29-1 and TRBJ2-5; 7 bases line up with TRBD1. This CDR3 has 13 amino acids. J was trimmed by 2 bases and V by 7 bases; bases with no gene match: 7. Germline-derived CDR1 and CDR2 are SQVTM and ANQGSEA. CDR3 amino acids: CSASGGLQETQYF. In DNA form, the CDR3 reads TGCAGCGCCTCAGGGGGTCTACAAGAGACCCAGTACTTC.

This chain joins TRBV24-1 and TRBJ1-3; maybe TRBD1 (6 bases). The ends were cut back, 3 bases at V and 0 bases at J, with 11 bases in the middle. Germline V gives CDR1 KGHDR, CDR2 SFDVKD. CDR3 length equals 16 residues. The CDR3 DNA reads TGTGCCACCAGTGATACGAAGACAGGCTCTGGAAACACCATATATTTT. Protein: CATSDTKTGSGNTIYF.

V is TRBV19 and J is TRBJ2-1, with TRBD1 identical over 10 bases. Germline V gene lookup returns CDR1 LNHDA and CDR2 SQIVND (reference sequence). The length of the CDR3 is 15 residues. The V segment lost 5 bases and the J segment 7 bases; nucleotides outside the gene matches: 8. The CDR3, as DNA: TGTGCCAGTAGTGGGGGGACAGGGGTAGCGAATGAGCAGTTCTTC. Protein: CASSGGTGVANEQFF.

The rearrangement links TRBV6-5 to TRBJ2-7; D might be TRBD1 (6 bases). This CDR3 has 11 residues. Between the trimmed V and J ends, which lost 6 bases and 7 bases, there was a span of 10 bases. In germline, CDR1 is MNHEY, CDR2 SVGAGI. The CDR3 nucleotides are TGTGCCAGCAGCCGAGACAGGGAGCAGTACTTC. It encodes CASSRDREQYF.

The chain has TRBV7-9 and TRBJ2-5, with 11 positions matching TRBD1. V was clipped by 5 bases and J by 3 bases; unmatched bases: 5. Germline CDR1 reads SEHNR; CDR2 reads FQNEAQ (reference sequence). The CDR3 is made up of 15 amino acids. Here the CDR3 reads CASSVWTGGEETQYF. The CDR3 nucleotides are TGTGCCAGCAGCGTCTGGACAGGGGGCGAAGAGACCCAGTACTTC.

This clone has more than one count but fewer than ten. At the DNA level, this CDR3 is encoded by other sequences in the same sample as well. The chain combines TRBV5-1 with TRBJ2-2; the match to TRBD1 covers 7 bases. The CDR3 spans 15 residues. The J segment lost 5 bases and the V segment lost 0 bases, leaving 4 bases of the junction unmatched. Germline CDR1 is SGHRS and CDR2 is YFSETQ. CDR3 residues: CASSLVAGGTGELFF. Written as DNA, the CDR3 is TGCGCCAGCAGCTTGGTGGCAGGGGGTACCGGGGAGCTGTTTTTT.

The CDR3 sequence: CASPGQGFSDTQYF. The CDR3 DNA is TGTGCCAGCCCGGGACAGGGGTTTTCAGATACGCAGTATTTT. The V call is TRBV27, the J call TRBJ2-3, with TRBD1 matching over 10 bases. After removal of 8 bases from V and 4 bases from J, the junction contained 6 bases not matched to a gene. The CDR3 loop spans 14 amino acids. In germline, CDR1 is MNHEY, CDR2 SMNVEV (reference sequence).

This chain links TRBV4-3 with TRBJ2-5, with TRBD2 identical over 8 bases. After removal of 4 bases from V and 6 bases from J, the junction contained 13 bases not matched to a gene. The CDR3 length is 16 residues. The germline CDR1 and CDR2 sequences are LGHNA and YSLEER. The CDR3 loop is CASSPQSGRRGQTQYF. The CDR3 nucleotides are TGCGCCAGCAGCCCCCAAAGCGGGAGACGAGGACAGACCCAGTACTTC.

Here the CDR3 DNA reads TGTGCCAGTAGCGAGAGCGGAACCGGGACAGGGGGCGAAGGGGATACGCAGTATTTT. Protein: CASSESGTGTGGEGDTQYF. The rearrangement links TRBV19 to TRBJ2-3, with 12 bases matching TRBD1. After removal of 6 bases from V and 6 bases from J, the junction contained 19 bases not matched to a gene. The CDR3 is made up of 19 amino acids. CDR1 is LNHDA, CDR2 SQIVND, per germline (reference sequence).

V is TRBV2 and J is TRBJ2-3; 9 bases align to TRBD2. After removal of 6 bases from V and 4 bases from J, the junction contained 8 bases not matched to a gene. Germline V gene data show CDR1 as SNHLY and CDR2 as FYNNEI. CDR3 length: 15 residues. The CDR3 spells CASSVAGVVADTQYF. CDR3 sequence (DNA): TGTGCCAGCAGCGTAGCGGGGGTAGTGGCAGATACGCAGTATTTT.

In the case of this clone: Other nucleotide sequences from this sample produce the same CDR3. CDR3 sequence: CASSPRGTGELFF. CDR3 bases: TGTGCCAGCAGCCCGAGGGGGACCGGGGAGCTGTTTTTT. The gene calls are TRBV9 and TRBJ2-2, with TRBD1 as a possible D gene (6 bases). The CDR3 sequence is 13 residues long. CDR1 is SGDLS and CDR2 is YYNGEE in the germline V gene. With 4 bases removed from V and 5 bases from J, the gap between germline ends came to 9 bases.

This clone was seen more than once but under ten times. V usage is TRBV5-4 and J usage is TRBJ1-6; the D is unclear. CDR1 and CDR2 from the germline V gene are SGHNT and YYREEE (reference sequence). Trimming left V 3 bases short and J 5 bases short, with 3 bases between. The CDR3 has 12 amino acids. The CDR3 DNA reads TGTGCCAGCAGCTCAGATAATTCACCCCTCCACTTT. This encodes CASSSDNSPLHF.

This chain connects TRBV5-6 to TRBJ2-3; possible D gene TRBD1, 6 bases. Germline-derived CDR1 and CDR2 are SGHDT and YYEEEE. V was pared by 2 bases and J by 4 bases, with 11 bases between. The CDR3 loop spans 14 amino acids. The CDR3 reads CASSLYGGADTQYF. The CDR3 DNA reads TGTGCCAGCAGCTTATATGGGGGCGCAGATACGCAGTATTTT.

About this clone: Different DNA sequences within this sample yield the same CDR3. The chain couples TRBV4-2 to TRBJ2-2; 9 bases are a match to TRBD2. CDR3 length: 15 amino acids. V was clipped by 3 bases and J by 5 bases; unmatched bases: 4. Germline loops: CDR1 LGHNA, CDR2 YNFKEQ. For the CDR3, the DNA is TGTGCCAGCAGCCAGGACGCGGGAGGGACCGGGGAGCTGTTTTTT. It yields the protein CASSQDAGGTGELFF.